The 8 T cell receptor beta chains reported below all come from one sample, sequenced in a study of regulatory T cells in long-lasting Graves disease. The sample's time point: newly diagnosed GD, antithyroid drugs for less than 3 months. PBMC-extracted RNA yielded the TCR library. CDR3 regions were amplified by Arm-PCR using iRepertoire HTBI primers to build TCR beta libraries. TCRdb fed the multiplex PCR reads into MiXCR, producing one record per CDR3 protein. The table has 450,000 to 600,000 distinct CDR3 sequences, roughly 12% seen once. These same data were also listed under a study on T cells in Graves' hyperthyroidism and ophthalmopathy.

The material was peripheral blood mononuclear cells (PBMCs), obtained at new diagnosis, from a patient treated with antithyroid drugs. The receptors here all came from a man in his thirties or forties with Graves disease.

This clonotype was seen a handful of times. This sequence joins TRBV30 and TRBJ2-7; TRBD2 agrees at 9 bases. The germline CDR1 and CDR2 sequences are GTSNPN and SVGIG (reference sequence). Trimming took 4 bases from V and 4 from J; bases not matched to a gene: 8. The CDR3 covers 14 residues. CDR3 nucleotide sequence: TGTGCCTGGACGAGTAGCGGGAGTTTTTACGAGCAGTACTTC. Translating it yields CAWTSSGSFYEQYF. Filled out from reference TRBV30 and TRBJ2-7, the complete variable domain reads SQTIHQWPATLVQPVGSPLSLECTVEGTSNPNLYWYRQAAGRGLQLLFYSVGIGQISSEVPQNLSASRPQDRQFILSSKKLLLSDSGFYLCAWTSSGSFYEQYFGPGTRLTVT.

This clonotype was seen at least ten times. This chain connects TRBV12-3 or TRBV12-4 to TRBJ1-1, with D uncertain. The CDR3 contains 11 residues. With 8 bases removed from V and 4 bases from J, the gap between germline ends came to 8 bases. Here the CDR3 DNA reads TGTGCCAGCGGCCAGACCACTGAAGCTTTCTTT. Translation gives CASGQTTEAFF.

The table lists this clonotype with many counts. The V gene is TRBV10-3, the J gene TRBJ1-2; D ambiguous. Trimming removed 3 bases at V and 2 bases at J, with 4 bases between. Germline CDR1 reads ENHRY; CDR2 reads SYGVKD. There are 12 residues in the CDR3. Written as DNA, the CDR3 is TGTGCCATCAGTGACCGAAACTATGGCTACACCTTC. Its translation: CAISDRNYGYTF.

This clonotype was seen at least ten times. V gene TRBV7-2 combines with J gene TRBJ2-5, with 8 bases fitting TRBD1. From germline, CDR1 is SGHTA and CDR2 FQGNSA. This CDR3 contains 17 residues. The ends lost 2 bases at V and 5 bases at J; junction bases unmatched: 13. The CDR3 protein is CASSLTDRGVDWETQYF. The CDR3 nucleotides are TGTGCCAGCAGCTTAACCGACAGGGGCGTCGATTGGGAGACCCAGTACTTC.

The chain is built from TRBV14 and TRBJ1-1; no firm D call. Trimming stripped 4 bases from V and 5 bases from J, with 11 bases between. Germline CDR1 SGHDN, CDR2 FVKESK. This CDR3 comprises 13 residues. The CDR3 sequence: CASSRLFTTEAFF. In DNA, the CDR3 is TGTGCCAGCAGCCGCCTATTTACAACTGAAGCTTTCTTT.

The chain has TRBV29-1 and TRBJ2-4; TRBD1 is a possible D gene (6 bases). V was trimmed by 6 bases and J by 0 bases, leaving 12 bases between them. The CDR3 covers 14 residues. CDR1 and CDR2 (germline): SQVTM, ANQGSEA. Written as DNA, the CDR3 is TGCAGCGTGACGGGACAATTAGCCAAAAACATTCAGTACTTC. The encoded protein is CSVTGQLAKNIQYF. Together with reference TRBV29-1 and TRBJ2-4, the CDR3 gives the full variable domain: SAVISQKPSRDICQRGTSLTIQCQVDSQVTMMFWYRQQPGQSLTLIATANQGSEATYESGFVIDKFPISRPNLTFSTLTVSNMSPEDSSIYLCSVTGQLAKNIQYFGAGTRLSVL.

Many counts were recorded for this clonotype. The chain recombines TRBV5-1 with TRBJ2-5, with D uncertain. This CDR3 contains 13 residues. Trimming shortened V by 1 base and J by 4 bases, and 8 bases separated the two germline ends. Germline V gene data show CDR1 as SGHRS and CDR2 as YFSETQ. CDR3 loop: CASSLLVSETQYF. The CDR3, as DNA: TGCGCCAGCAGCTTGCTAGTTTCAGAGACCCAGTACTTC.

A few counts support this clonotype. A clone one base away is much larger, so this may be a read error. The chain combines TRBV7-2 with TRBJ2-7; D is ambiguous. CDR3 size: 15 residues. From germline, CDR1 is SGHTA and CDR2 FQGNSA. V shed 1 base and J shed 3 bases, with 13 bases lying between them. The CDR3 region is CASSLGRAPIYEQYF. In DNA, the CDR3 is TGTGCCAGCAGCTTAGGGCGAGCGCCAATCTACGAGCAGTACTTC.